Reported below is one TCR beta chain. The germline V and J ends were trimmed by 4 bases and 4 bases, with 16 bases remaining between them. Germline CDR1 LGHDT, CDR2 YNNKEL (reference sequence). The CDR3 spans 15 residues. The data originate from a study of blood T cell repertoires in COVID-19. Study background: Some COVID-19 samples were acute and others convalescent; all came from the United States, Italy and Spain. PBMCs, B-cell-depleted T cells, or T cells were the source of the cDNA or gDNA that made up the material.

Original handling: Estimated nucleated cell counts came from reference gene primer amplification. Sequencing used immunoSEQ multiplex PCR; TCRdb keeps in-frame clones, though not all of them. The DNA gave D and trimming, while V, J and clone size come from that table. The sample yields around 160,000 clones, less than 90% seen once. This clonotype originated in a human donor in a cohort sampled during active COVID-19. The chain is built from TRBV3-1 (or the pseudogene TRBV3-2) and TRBJ1-2; no reliable D call. Sequenced: peripheral blood. The CDR3 sequence is CASSPDVAGLYGYTF. The DNA of the CDR3 is TGTGCCAGCAGCCCCGATGTAGCGGGCCTCTATGGCTACACCTTC.